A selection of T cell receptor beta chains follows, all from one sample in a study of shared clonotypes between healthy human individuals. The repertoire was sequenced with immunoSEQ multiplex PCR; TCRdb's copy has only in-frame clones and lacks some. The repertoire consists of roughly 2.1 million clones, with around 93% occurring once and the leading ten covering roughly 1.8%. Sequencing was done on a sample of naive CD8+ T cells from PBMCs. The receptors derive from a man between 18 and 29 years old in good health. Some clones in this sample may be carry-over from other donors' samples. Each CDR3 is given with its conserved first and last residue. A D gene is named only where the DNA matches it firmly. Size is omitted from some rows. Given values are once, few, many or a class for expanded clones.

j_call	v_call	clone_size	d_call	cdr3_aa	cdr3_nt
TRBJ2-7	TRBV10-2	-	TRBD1	CASSEFGEGGREQYF	TGCGCCAGCAGTGAGTTTGGGGAAGGGGGCCGCGAGCAGTACTTC
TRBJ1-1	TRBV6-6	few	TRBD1	CASSSDRGRQNTEAFF	TGTGCCAGCAGTTCCGACAGGGGGCGACAGAACACTGAAGCTTTCTTT
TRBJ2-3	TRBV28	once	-	CASGYPDTQYF	TGTGCCAGCGGTTACCCAGATACGCAGTATTTT
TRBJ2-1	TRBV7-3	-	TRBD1	CASSPGQGVLNEQFF	TGTGCCAGCAGCCCGGGACAGGGGGTCTTAAATGAGCAGTTCTTC
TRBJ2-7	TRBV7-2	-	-	CASSEGGEQYF	TGTGCCAGCAGCGAGGGTGGGGAGCAGTACTTC
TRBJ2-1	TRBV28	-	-	CASTTPAILGNEQFF	TGTGCCAGCACCACTCCGGCTATCTTGGGGAATGAGCAGTTCTTC
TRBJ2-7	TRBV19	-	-	CASSMVHSGSYEQYF	TGTGCCAGTAGTATGGTTCACTCCGGCTCCTACGAGCAGTACTTC
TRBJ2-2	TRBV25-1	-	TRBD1	CASSGGTGGPGELFF	TGTGCCAGCAGTGGTGGGACAGGGGGTCCCGGGGAGCTGTTTTTT
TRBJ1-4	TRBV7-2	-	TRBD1	CASSLALRDSYNEKLFF	TGTGCCAGCAGCTTAGCGCTGAGGGACAGCTATAATGAAAAACTGTTTTTT
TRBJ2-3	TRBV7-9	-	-	CASINMGRGSDTQYF	TGTGCCAGCATCAATATGGGTAGGGGCTCGGATACGCAGTATTTT
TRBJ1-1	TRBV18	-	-	CASNLLGRMNTEAFF	TGTGCCAGTAACCTACTAGGCCGGATGAACACTGAAGCTTTCTTT
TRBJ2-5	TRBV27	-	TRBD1	CASSSGTGGSETQYF	TGTGCCAGCAGTTCTGGGACAGGGGGCTCCGAGACCCAGTACTTC
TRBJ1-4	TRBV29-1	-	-	CSARVGWKLFF	TGCAGCGCCAGGGTAGGTTGGAAACTGTTTTTT
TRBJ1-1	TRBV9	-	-	CASSPAGASSEAFF	TGTGCCAGCAGCCCTGCGGGAGCTAGTTCTGAAGCTTTCTTT
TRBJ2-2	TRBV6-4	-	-	CASSEAGVGGELFF	TGTGCCAGCAGTGAAGCCGGAGTCGGCGGGGAGCTGTTTTTT
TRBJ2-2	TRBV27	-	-	CASSLLGGGELFF	TGTGCCAGCAGTTTATTGGGCGGCGGGGAGCTGTTTTTT
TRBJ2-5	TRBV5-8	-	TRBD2	CASSPGISGSKVETQYF	TGTGCCAGCAGCCCAGGAATTAGCGGGAGTAAAGTCGAGACCCAGTACTTC
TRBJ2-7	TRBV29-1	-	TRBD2	CSVEGLAGVRYEQYF	TGCAGCGTCGAAGGACTAGCGGGAGTGAGATACGAGCAGTACTTC
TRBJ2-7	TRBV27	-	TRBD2	CASSPGLVYEQYF	TGTGCCAGCTCCCCGGGACTAGTTTACGAGCAGTACTTC
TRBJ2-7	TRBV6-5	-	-	CASSYSPTYEQYF	TGTGCCAGCAGTTACTCGCCGACCTACGAGCAGTACTTC
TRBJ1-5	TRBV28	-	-	CASSILRVGQPQHF	TGTGCCAGCAGTATCCTCCGGGTCGGGCAGCCCCAGCATTTT
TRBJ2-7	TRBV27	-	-	CASSFGATTYEQYF	TGTGCCAGCAGTTTCGGTGCCACAACCTACGAGCAGTACTTC
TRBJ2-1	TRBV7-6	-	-	CASSLLQVQSSYNEQFF	TGTGCCAGCAGCTTACTTCAGGTTCAGAGCTCCTACAATGAGCAGTTCTTC
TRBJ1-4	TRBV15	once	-	CATSPNSRTNEKLFF	TGTGCCACCAGCCCGAACAGTCGGACTAATGAAAAACTGTTTTTT
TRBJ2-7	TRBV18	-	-	CASSQYSDGYEQYF	TGTGCCAGCTCACAATACAGTGATGGCTACGAGCAGTACTTC
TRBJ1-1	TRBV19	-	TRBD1	CASTGRTGNTEAFF	TGTGCCAGTACTGGCCGGACAGGGAACACTGAAGCTTTCTTT
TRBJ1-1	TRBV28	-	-	CASKKNRGEAFF	TGTGCCAGCAAAAAAAATCGGGGTGAAGCTTTCTTT
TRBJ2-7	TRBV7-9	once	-	CASSDRPGVSSYEQYF	TGTGCCAGCAGCGATCGCCCCGGGGTTAGCTCCTACGAGCAGTACTTC
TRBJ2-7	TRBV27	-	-	CASSLIGGEAYEQYF	TGTGCCAGCAGTTTAATTGGCGGGGAGGCCTACGAGCAGTACTTC
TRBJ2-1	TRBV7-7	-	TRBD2	CASSLATASGNEQFF	TGTGCCAGCAGCTTAGCGACGGCTAGCGGCAATGAGCAGTTCTTC
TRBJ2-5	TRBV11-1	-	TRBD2	CASSLVLAGVETQYF	TGTGCCAGCAGCTTAGTACTAGCGGGAGTAGAGACCCAGTACTTC
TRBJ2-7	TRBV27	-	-	CASSLRTQNSYEQYF	TGTGCCAGCAGTTTACGGACACAGAACTCCTACGAGCAGTACTTC
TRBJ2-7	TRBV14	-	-	CASRSSGTYEQYF	TGTGCCAGCCGGTCCTCCGGGACCTACGAGCAGTACTTC
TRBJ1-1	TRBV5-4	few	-	CASSLSRTEAFF	TGTGCCAGCAGCTTGTCACGGACAGAAGCTTTCTTT
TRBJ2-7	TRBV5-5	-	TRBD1	CASSPYRDRGMDEQYF	TGTGCCAGCAGCCCGTACCGGGACAGGGGAATGGACGAGCAGTACTTC
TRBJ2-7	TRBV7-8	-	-	CASSDTVYHYEQYF	TGTGCCAGCAGCGACACAGTTTACCATTACGAGCAGTACTTC
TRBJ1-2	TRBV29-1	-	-	CSTLGGSYGYTF	TGCAGCACACTCGGGGGGAGCTATGGCTACACCTTC
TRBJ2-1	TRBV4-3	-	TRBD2	CASSQDIGLAGGPGYNEQFF	TGCGCCAGCAGCCAAGATATCGGGCTAGCGGGAGGCCCGGGCTACAATGAGCAGTTCTTC
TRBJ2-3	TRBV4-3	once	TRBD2	CASSQIGREGGTDTQYF	TGCGCCAGCAGCCAAATCGGGCGGGAGGGCGGCACAGATACGCAGTATTTT
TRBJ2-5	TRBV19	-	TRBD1	CASNPDRGQETQYF	TGTGCCAGTAACCCGGACAGGGGGCAAGAGACCCAGTACTTC
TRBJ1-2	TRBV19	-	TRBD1	CASSGTGGRVYGYTF	TGTGCCAGTAGTGGCACAGGGGGGCGAGTCTATGGCTACACCTTC
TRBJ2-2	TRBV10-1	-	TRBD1	CASSEDRGTGELFF	TGCGCCAGCAGTGAGGACAGGGGGACCGGGGAGCTGTTTTTT
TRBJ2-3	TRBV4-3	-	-	CASSQETVRSCTHTDTQYF	TGCGCCAGCAGCCAAGAGACAGTGAGGTCGTGTACACACACAGATACGCAGTATTTT
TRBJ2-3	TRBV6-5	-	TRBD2	CASSLAGEGDTQYF	TGTGCCAGCAGCCTAGCGGGAGAGGGGGATACGCAGTATTTT
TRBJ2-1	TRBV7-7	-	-	CASSPGGVLGEQFF	TGTGCCAGCAGCCCCGGCGGGGTGCTAGGAGAGCAGTTCTTC
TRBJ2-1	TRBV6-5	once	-	CASRTGLIYNEQFF	TGTGCCAGCAGGACGGGTCTTATCTACAATGAGCAGTTCTTC